The next 18 T cell receptor beta chains were all read from a single sample in a study of blood T cell repertoires in COVID-19 (dated by TCRdb to the early 2020s). The library was prepared using the immunoSEQ multiplex PCR assay. TCRdb carries this immuneACCESS record with in-frame sequences only. Its versions omit some clonotypes, under half of them owing to an unresolved V gene in the studies checked, with the rest unexplained. This sample gives approximately 130,000 clones in total; approximately 84% of them show up just once. The top ten clones comprise 10% to 15% of the sample. What was sequenced was peripheral blood. These receptors all come from a human donor in a cohort sampled during active COVID-19.

The chain joins TRBV5-1 to TRBJ1-2, with 11 bases fitting TRBD1. V shed 3 bases, J shed 11 bases, and the junction held 9 bases outside the gene matches. Germline CDR1 reads SGHRS; CDR2 reads YFSETQ. The CDR3 has 14 residues. The CDR3 loop reads CASSSGQGVSGYTF. The CDR3, as DNA: TGCGCCAGCAGCTCGGGACAGGGGGTATCGGGATACACCTTC.

The chain recombines TRBV18 with TRBJ2-7; 7 bases are shared with TRBD2. V lost 3 bases and J lost 4; bases outside the gene matches: 12. CDR1 and CDR2 from the germline V gene are KGHSH and LQKENI. The CDR3 has 16 residues. The CDR3 DNA sequence: TGTGCCAGCTCACCCGGGGGAACTAGCGTCTCATACGAGCAGTACTTC. Amino acid sequence: CASSPGGTSVSYEQYF.

The CDR3 region is CASSSPLSGGDGWADTQYF. CDR3 nucleotides: TGTGCCAGCAGCTCCCCCCTTAGCGGGGGGGATGGGTGGGCAGATACGCAGTATTTT. The rearrangement links TRBV6-2 or TRBV6-3 to TRBJ2-3, with 11 bases identical to TRBD2. This CDR3 region has 19 residues. CDR1 is MNHEY, CDR2 SVGEGT, per germline. V gave up 6 bases and J gave up 4 bases; unmatched junction bases: 18.

The chain links TRBV24-1 to TRBJ2-5, with TRBD1 identical over 10 bases. The CDR3 contains 15 residues. V shed 9 bases and J 2 bases; nucleotides not matched to a gene: 8. CDR1 is KGHDR and CDR2 is SFDVKD in the germline V gene. The CDR3 sequence: CATSPGTGVQETQYF. The CDR3 bases are TGTGCCACCTCCCCCGGGACAGGGGTACAAGAGACCCAGTACTTC.

This chain links TRBV5-1 with TRBJ2-5; a weak D match, TRBD2 (6 bases). Per germline, CDR1 SGHRS and CDR2 YFSETQ. The CDR3 is 16 amino acids. The ends were cut back, 4 bases at V and 5 bases at J, with 21 bases in the middle. CDR3 in DNA: TGCGCCAGCAGCGCCGGGACTTCAGGAGGAACGGAGACCCAGTACTTC. It specifies CASSAGTSGGTETQYF.

The chain joins TRBV18 to TRBJ1-5, with D tentatively TRBD1 (5 bases). Germline V gene data show CDR1 as KGHSH and CDR2 as LQKENI. This CDR3 is 15 amino acids long. Trimming stripped 3 bases from V and 5 bases from J, with 14 bases between. The CDR3 protein is CASSPFGGGYQPQHF. The CDR3 DNA follows: TGTGCCAGCTCACCCTTCGGGGGTGGCTATCAGCCCCAGCATTTT.

This rearrangement joins TRBV7-9 to TRBJ1-2, with 9 bases lining up with TRBD1. The V gene end was trimmed by 1 base and the J gene end by 6 bases; junction bases not matched to a gene: 9. The CDR3 covers 16 residues. Germline CDR1 SEHNR, CDR2 FQNEAQ (reference sequence). For the CDR3, the DNA is TGTGCCAGCAGCTTAGGGCAAGGACAGGGGATTCATGGCTACACCTTC. As protein: CASSLGQGQGIHGYTF.

This chain uses TRBV30 with TRBJ2-5; TRBD1 might be the D (6 bases). Germline-derived CDR1 and CDR2 are GTSNPN and SVGIG (reference sequence). Trimming left V 2 bases short and J 5 bases short, with 12 bases between. This CDR3 region has 13 residues. The DNA for the CDR3 is TGTGCCTGGAGTCATGGGACATCCGAGACCCAGTACTTC. Residues: CAWSHGTSETQYF. Full variable domain (outside the CDR3, taken from reference TRBV30 and TRBJ2-5): SQTIHQWPATLVQPVGSPLSLECTVEGTSNPNLYWYRQAAGRGLQLLFYSVGIGQISSEVPQNLSASRPQDRQFILSSKKLLLSDSGFYLCAWSHGTSETQYFGPGTRLLVL.

This sequence joins TRBV28 and TRBJ2-1; 9 positions match TRBD1. This CDR3 spans 15 amino acids. In germline, CDR1 is MDHEN, CDR2 SYDVKM. Trimming took 5 bases from V and 1 from J; bases not matched to a gene: 3. CDR3 nucleotides: TGTGCCAGCAGTCCTGGACAGGGGTCCTACAATGAGCAGTTCTTC. Amino acid sequence: CASSPGQGSYNEQFF.

This chain joins TRBV5-1 and TRBJ1-1; D might be TRBD1 (5 bases). The CDR3 covers 15 residues. Looked up from germline, CDR1 is SGHRS and CDR2 is YFSETQ. Trimming stripped 4 bases from V and 0 bases from J, with 13 bases between. The CDR3 DNA reads as TGCGCCAGCAGCCCCATGACAGCTTTGAACACTGAAGCTTTCTTT. As protein: CASSPMTALNTEAFF.

The chain is built from TRBV5-1 and TRBJ2-5; possible D gene TRBD1, 6 bases. V lost 3 bases and J lost 1, with 13 bases in between. The germline V gene has CDR1 SGHRS and CDR2 YFSETQ. CDR3 length: 15 residues. This CDR3 reads CASSSVTGPQETQYF. CDR3 bases: TGCGCCAGCAGCTCGGTGACAGGTCCCCAAGAGACCCAGTACTTC.

The chain links TRBV12-3 or TRBV12-4 to TRBJ1-2, with D uncertain. Between the trimmed V and J ends, which lost 5 bases and 9 bases, there was a span of 10 bases. CDR3 length equals 11 residues. CDR3: CASSEGWRYTF. The CDR3 DNA is TGTGCCAGCAGTGAGGGCTGGCGCTACACCTTC.

The chain employs TRBV11-2 and TRBJ2-3; the match to TRBD2 covers 11 bases. The CDR3 contains 15 residues. Trimming cost V 3 bases and J 5 bases; bases outside gene matches: 4. CDR1 SGHAT and CDR2 FQNNGV come from the germline V gene. The CDR3 here is CASSFSGGAVDTQYF. CDR3 DNA: TGTGCCAGCAGCTTTAGCGGGGGGGCCGTAGATACGCAGTATTTT.

This clone is a singleton in its sample. J is TRBJ1-3 and V is TRBV3-1 (or the pseudogene TRBV3-2); maybe TRBD1 (5 bases). In germline, CDR1 is LGHDT, CDR2 YNNKEL (reference sequence). This CDR3 contains 17 residues. The germline V and J ends were trimmed by 2 bases and 0 bases, with 14 bases remaining between them. The CDR3 loop is CASSQFRGVPSGNTIYF. The CDR3 DNA sequence: TGTGCCAGCAGCCAATTTCGGGGGGTCCCCTCTGGAAACACCATATATTTT.

The rearrangement joins TRBV12-3 or TRBV12-4 to TRBJ1-1, with D perhaps matching TRBD1 (6 bases). V was shortened by 10 bases and J by 5 bases, with 17 bases between the two germline ends. The CDR3 length is 13 residues. CDR3 sequence (DNA): TGTGCCACTCGGGGGGCCGCGGGGACTGAAGCTTTCTTT. As protein: CATRGAAGTEAFF.

The CDR3 region is CASSFPTGGENGYTF. CDR3 nucleotide sequence: TGTGCCAGCAGCTTCCCGACAGGGGGCGAAAATGGCTACACCTTC. This sequence joins TRBV5-4 and TRBJ1-2; 10 positions agree with TRBD1. Germline loops: CDR1 SGHNT, CDR2 YYREEE (reference sequence). The CDR3 loop spans 15 amino acids. V dropped 2 bases and J dropped 6; count of bases not matched to a gene: 7.

The sample holds a few counts of this clone. The V and J genes are TRBV7-8 and TRBJ2-3; 11 bases match TRBD2. The CDR3 length is 22 residues. CDR1 is SGHVS, CDR2 FQNEAQ, per germline. V lost 5 bases, J lost 0 bases, and 22 bases stayed unmatched. The CDR3 DNA reads as TGTGCCAGCAGCCGAGCCCTAGCGGGGGGTAATTCAACTACCGCTAGCACAGATACGCAGTATTTT. Protein: CASSRALAGGNSTTASTDTQYF.

This sequence joins TRBV20-1 and TRBJ1-2; D gene unclear. V dropped 3 bases and J dropped 3 bases, with 11 bases sitting between them. The CDR3 has 13 amino acids. Per germline, CDR1 DFQATT and CDR2 SNEGSKA (reference sequence). The CDR3 loop reads CSASPGSDYGYTF. In DNA form, the CDR3 reads TGCAGTGCTAGTCCAGGAAGTGACTATGGCTACACCTTC.